The 23 T cell receptor beta chains reported below all come from one sample, sequenced in a study of CD8+ T cells in alopecia areata. Extraction and reverse transcription of RNA yielded cDNA as the sequencing template. The method was immunoSEQ multiplex PCR; TCRdb's version includes in-frame clones alone and lacks a portion of them. The table lists 100,000 to 130,000 clones, approximately 61% of them singletons. The source material was NKG2D-low CD8+ T cells sorted from blood. The receptors come from a human donor with alopecia areata.

The chain recombines TRBV7-9 with TRBJ2-2; the D is unclear. Trimming stripped 6 bases from V and 4 bases from J, with 3 bases between. The CDR3 runs to 11 residues. Germline lookup yields CDR1 SEHNR and CDR2 FQNEAQ (reference sequence). The CDR3 protein is CASRGTGELFF. Written as DNA, the CDR3 is TGTGCCAGCAGGGGCACCGGGGAGCTGTTTTTT.

The chain carries TRBV10-3 and TRBJ2-5; 10 bases map to TRBD2. The CDR3 is made up of 15 amino acids. The V gene end was trimmed by 4 bases and the J gene end by 0 bases; junction bases not matched to a gene: 2. The germline V gene encodes CDR1 ENHRY and CDR2 SYGVKD. CDR3: CAISVGTSDQETQYF. CDR3 DNA: TGTGCCATCAGTGTAGGGACTAGCGACCAAGAGACCCAGTACTTC.

The chain recombines TRBV13 with TRBJ2-1; 7 bases map to TRBD2. The CDR3 is 13 amino acids. Losses at the gene ends were 8 bases for V and 4 bases for J; bases not matched to a gene: 5. Germline V gene lookup returns CDR1 PRHDT and CDR2 FYEKMQ (reference sequence). CDR3 sequence (DNA): TGTGCCAGCCGAAGCGGGACTTACAATGAGCAGTTCTTC. The encoded protein is CASRSGTYNEQFF.

The chain employs TRBV7-8 and TRBJ2-1; D not resolved. The V and J ends lost 1 base and 6 bases respectively, with 7 bases between them. Germline V gene data show CDR1 as SGHVS and CDR2 as FQNEAQ. This CDR3 region has 13 residues. CDR3 residues: CASSLGFPNEQFF. DNA of the CDR3: TGTGCCAGCAGCTTAGGCTTCCCCAATGAGCAGTTCTTC.

This clone has just a few counts. The chain employs TRBV7-9 and TRBJ1-1; TRBD1 aligns across 8 bases. Trimming cost V 4 bases and J 2 bases; bases outside gene matches: 9. Germline V gene sequence: CDR1 SEHNR, CDR2 FQNEAQ (reference sequence). The CDR3 runs to 16 residues. CDR3 protein: CASSSGGQGTNTEAFF. CDR3 DNA: TGTGCCAGCAGCTCCGGAGGACAGGGAACCAACACTGAAGCTTTCTTT.

Note on this clone: This same CDR3 is encoded by further DNA sequences in the sample. The CDR3 loop reads CASSSRDRGHYEQYF. For the CDR3, the DNA is TGTGCCAGCAGCAGCCGGGACAGGGGGCATTACGAGCAGTACTTC. The genes are TRBV7-9 and TRBJ2-7; TRBD1 matches 12 bases. Looked up from germline, CDR1 is SEHNR and CDR2 is FQNEAQ (reference sequence). V dropped 5 bases and J dropped 4; count of bases not matched to a gene: 6. The length of the CDR3 is 15 residues.

The CDR3 protein is CASSGGNDEQFF. CDR3 DNA: TGTGCCAGCAGCGGGGGAAATGATGAGCAGTTCTTC. The rearrangement uses TRBV7-9 and TRBJ2-1, with D possibly called TRBD1 or TRBD2 (5 bases each). The CDR3 is 12 amino acids. Germline CDR1 SEHNR, CDR2 FQNEAQ (reference sequence). Trimming took off 5 bases at V and 8 bases at J, with 10 bases between the two ends.

The V and J genes are TRBV19 and TRBJ2-6; 8 bases are shared with TRBD1. V gave up 7 bases and J gave up 1 base; unmatched junction bases: 6. The germline V gene has CDR1 LNHDA and CDR2 SQIVND (reference sequence). The length of the CDR3 is 16 residues. The CDR3, as DNA: TGTGCCAGTACGACAGGGGCTGTTTCTGGGGCCAACGTCCTGACTTTC. Translated: CASTTGAVSGANVLTF.

The genes are TRBV7-6 and TRBJ2-7; 12 nucleotides match TRBD2. This CDR3 is 16 amino acids long. Losses at the gene ends were 5 bases for V and 2 bases for J; bases not matched to a gene: 7. The germline V gene has CDR1 SGHVS and CDR2 FNYEAQ. Here the CDR3 reads CASSPSPSGRAYEQYF. The DNA of the CDR3 is TGTGCCAGCAGCCCGTCACCTAGCGGGAGGGCCTACGAGCAGTACTTC.

This chain connects TRBV4-1 to TRBJ2-5; D is unresolved. Trimming took off 3 bases at V and 5 bases at J, with 16 bases between the two ends. CDR1 MGHRA and CDR2 YSYEKL come from the germline V gene. The CDR3 extends over 15 amino acids. The CDR3, as DNA: TGCGCCAGCAGCCAGGAACACATCCCGCGGGAGACCCAGTACTTC. It encodes CASSQEHIPRETQYF.

This clone has just a few counts. The J gene is TRBJ1-1, the V gene TRBV5-1; D is unclear. V lost 3 bases and J lost 4, with 10 bases in between. The CDR3 consists of 13 residues. Germline values: CDR1 SGHRS, CDR2 YFSETQ. As DNA, the CDR3 is TGCGCCAGCAGCTCCTCTTTGCGCACTGAAGCTTTCTTT. It yields the protein CASSSSLRTEAFF. Full variable domain (rest looked up from reference TRBV5-1 and TRBJ1-1): KAGVTQTPRYLIKTRGQQVTLSCSPISGHRSVSWYQQTPGQGLQFLFEYFSETQRNKGNFPGRFSGRQFSNSRSEMNVSTLELGDSALYLCASSSSLRTEAFFGQGTRLTVV.

This clone came up a few times. The rearrangement joins TRBV6-5 to TRBJ2-7; no clear D. This CDR3 region has 11 residues. The germline V gene has CDR1 MNHEY and CDR2 SVGAGI. CDR3 sequence: CGTRSSYEQYF. CDR3 coding DNA: TGTGGGACCAGGAGCTCCTACGAGCAGTACTTC.

This clone was seen just once. J is TRBJ2-7 and V is TRBV5-6, with 9 bases that match TRBD1. The CDR3 is made up of 15 amino acids. Looked up from germline, CDR1 is SGHDT and CDR2 is YYEEEE. The J segment lost 4 bases and the V segment lost 4 bases, leaving 9 bases of the junction unmatched. The CDR3 DNA reads TGTGCCAGCAGCGCTTACCCGGGACAGGGATACGAGCAGTACTTC. Translation: CASSAYPGQGYEQYF.

The chain is built from TRBV5-1 and TRBJ2-7; D unresolved. Germline loops: CDR1 SGHRS, CDR2 YFSETQ. With 0 bases removed from V and 6 bases from J, the gap between germline ends came to 4 bases. The CDR3 consists of 11 residues. This CDR3 reads CASSLVSEQYF. Written as DNA, the CDR3 is TGCGCCAGCAGCTTGGTCTCCGAGCAGTACTTC.

This clone was detected once. The chain links TRBV6-1 to TRBJ2-5; no clear D gene. Germline values: CDR1 MNHNS, CDR2 SASEGT. The CDR3 is 10 amino acids. Trimming left V 5 bases short and J 3 bases short, with 1 base between. Written as DNA, the CDR3 is TGTGCCAGCAGTAAAGAGACCCAGTACTTC. Translation: CASSKETQYF.

The rearrangement joins TRBV2 to TRBJ2-4; 8 nucleotides align to TRBD2. The junction had 9 bases not matched to a gene; V was cut back by 3 bases and J by 2 bases. CDR3 length: 17 amino acids. Germline V gene sequence: CDR1 SNHLY, CDR2 FYNNEI. In nucleotides, the CDR3 is TGTGCCAGCAGTGAGGCTATGGCGGGAGGCCCCAAAAACATTCAGTACTTC. It codes for CASSEAMAGGPKNIQYF. The full variable domain, its missing parts supplied by reference TRBV2 and TRBJ2-4, is EPEVTQTPSHQVTQMGQEVILRCVPISNHLYFYWYRQILGQKVEFLVSFYNNEISEKSEIFDDQFSVERPDGSNFTLKIRSTKLEDSAMYFCASSEAMAGGPKNIQYFGAGTRLSVL.

The chain uses TRBV5-1 and TRBJ1-1; D is uncertain. CDR3 size: 13 residues. Germline CDR1 SGHRS, CDR2 YFSETQ. The V end lost 4 bases, the J end lost 5 bases, and 12 bases lay between the germline ends. CDR3 sequence (DNA): TGCGCCAGCAGCCCGTTGGGTAGGACTGAAGCTTTCTTT. It is translated as CASSPLGRTEAFF.

This clone was recorded a few times. V usage is TRBV4-1 and J usage is TRBJ2-1, with TRBD2 identical over 7 bases. The junction had 6 bases not matched to a gene; V was cut back by 0 bases and J by 4 bases. Germline values: CDR1 MGHRA, CDR2 YSYEKL. This CDR3 has 16 amino acids. The CDR3 DNA reads TGCGCCAGCAGCCAAGATCCTAGCGGCGTTTACAATGAGCAGTTCTTC. This codes for CASSQDPSGVYNEQFF.

J is TRBJ2-2 and V is TRBV13; tentatively, D is TRBD2 (6 bases). Germline V gives CDR1 PRHDT, CDR2 FYEKMQ (reference sequence). The V end lost 5 bases, the J end lost 2 bases, and 9 bases lay between the germline ends. The CDR3 totals 14 residues. CDR3 sequence (DNA): TGTGCCAGCAGCCGGCGGGGTAACACCGGGGAGCTGTTTTTT. Protein: CASSRRGNTGELFF.

The gene calls are TRBV9 and TRBJ2-3; 8 positions match TRBD2. V shed 4 bases, J shed 1 base, and the junction held 8 bases outside the gene matches. Germline assignment: CDR1 SGDLS and CDR2 YYNGEE. This CDR3 has 16 amino acids. CDR3 coding DNA: TGTGCCAGCAGCCCCCAAAGCGGGAGTGGCACAGATACGCAGTATTTT. Translated, it gives CASSPQSGSGTDTQYF.

The chain joins TRBV13 to TRBJ2-7; a weak D match, TRBD2 (5 bases). V lost 5 bases, J lost 2 bases, and 10 bases lay in between. CDR1 and CDR2 from the germline V gene are PRHDT and FYEKMQ (reference sequence). The CDR3 consists of 13 residues. CDR3 sequence reads: CASSGGWAYEQYF. In DNA, the CDR3 is TGTGCCAGCAGCGGCGGGTGGGCCTACGAGCAGTACTTC.

The genes are TRBV13 and TRBJ1-2; no clear D gene. Germline-derived CDR1 and CDR2 are PRHDT and FYEKMQ (reference sequence). V was cut by 5 bases and J by 6 bases, with 16 bases left in between. The CDR3 extends over 14 amino acids. The CDR3, as DNA: TGTGCCAGCAGCGAGATTTTGGGGAGGGATGGCTACACCTTC. Translating it yields CASSEILGRDGYTF. The entire variable domain, with the rest obtained from reference TRBV13 and TRBJ1-2, is as follows: AAGVIQSPRHLIKEKRETATLKCYPIPRHDTVYWYQQGPGQDPQFLISFYEKMQSDKGSIPDRFSAQQFSDYHSELNMSSLELGDSALYFCASSEILGRDGYTFGSGTRLTVV.

The chain carries TRBV7-2 and TRBJ2-3; D gene uncertain. Trimming took off 2 bases at V and 0 bases at J, with 12 bases between the two ends. The V gene's germline CDR1 is SGHTA and CDR2 FQGNSA. The CDR3 totals 16 residues. CDR3 amino acids: CASSLTGPDSTDTQYF. The CDR3 region has the DNA TGTGCCAGCAGCTTAACGGGTCCCGATAGCACAGATACGCAGTATTTT.